This T cell receptor (beta chain) was identified during a study of blood T cell repertoires in COVID-19. Produced via immunoSEQ multiplex PCR; TCRdb's table is partial and in-frame only. The sample lists about 210,000 clones, roughly 75% seen once, with over 7% in the top ten. This clone appeared a few times. CDR3 length: 19 residues. Trimming took 2 bases from V and 1 from J; bases not matched to a gene: 10. The germline CDR1 and CDR2 sequences are MNHNS and SASEGT. This chain joins TRBV6-1 and TRBJ2-6; 8 nucleotides line up with TRBD2. Input material: peripheral blood. The receptor's source is a woman aged 70-85 years with acute or convalescent COVID-19. In nucleotides, the CDR3 is TGTGCCAGCAGTGAAAATGGCGGGGGGAGTCGGTCTGGGGCCAACGTCCTGACTTTC. Protein: CASSENGGGSRSGANVLTF.